This passage covers 6 T cell receptor beta chains from one sample sequenced in a study of blood T cells in healthy people across ages. A J-beta primer mix and a sample-barcoded 5' primer were used in a second PCR of about 6 to 12 cycles. MiXCR, applied by TCRdb to the 5' RACE reads, yields one record per CDR3 protein. The table records 890,000 or so distinct CDR3 sequences, around 62% of them present only once. Input material: blood. The receptors here all came from a man in his thirties or forties in good health.

This clonotype was recorded once. The gene calls are TRBV6-5 and TRBJ2-1; D call uncertain. The end of the DNA is better explained by TRBJ2-7, so the J call may be wrong. CDR3 length: 13 amino acids. Germline values: CDR1 MNHEY, CDR2 SVGAGI. The CDR3, as DNA: TGTGCCAGCAGAGGAAATAGTAATTACGAGCAGTACTTC. This gives the protein CASRGNSNYEQYF.

This clonotype was observed a handful of times. The rearrangement uses TRBV7-2 and TRBJ2-5; 10 positions match TRBD1. The J segment lost 2 bases and the V segment lost 1 base, leaving 7 bases of the junction unmatched. This CDR3 has 17 residues. Germline V CDR1 and CDR2: SGHTA, FQGNSA. CDR3 residues: CASSLVGTGALQETQYF. Here the CDR3 DNA reads TGTGCCAGCAGCTTAGTAGGGACAGGGGCTCTTCAAGAGACCCAGTACTTC.

The V call is TRBV20-1, the J call TRBJ2-3; 10 nucleotides line up with TRBD2. The germline CDR1 and CDR2 sequences are DFQATT and SNEGSKA (reference sequence). The junction had 7 bases not matched to a gene; V was cut back by 5 bases and J by 2 bases. This CDR3 contains 15 residues. In nucleotides, the CDR3 is TGCAGTGCTTTCTCAAGCGGGGGGGCCACAGATACGCAGTATTTT. This sequence encodes CSAFSSGGATDTQYF.

The chain uses TRBV7-3 and TRBJ2-3, with 8 bases aligning to TRBD2. CDR1 is SGHTA, CDR2 FQGTGA, per germline. Germline trimming cut 3 bases from V and 5 bases from J; bases unmatched to any gene: 1. This CDR3 contains 13 residues. The CDR3 is CASSFGREDTQYF. For the CDR3, the DNA is TGTGCCAGCAGCTTCGGGAGGGAAGATACGCAGTATTTT. Full variable domain (missing parts from reference TRBV7-3 and TRBJ2-3): GAGVSQTPSNKVTEKGKYVELRCDPISGHTALYWYRQSLGQGPEFLIYFQGTGAADDSGLPNDRFFAVRPEGSVSTLKIQRTERGDSAVYLCASSFGREDTQYFGPGTRLTVL.

The rearrangement links TRBV10-3 to TRBJ2-5; either TRBD1 or TRBD2 may fit D (5 bases each). Trimming pared 10 bases from V and 3 bases from J, leaving 21 bases between. The germline V gene has CDR1 ENHRY and CDR2 SYGVKD. The CDR3 is 15 amino acids. The CDR3 coding sequence is TGTGCCACCTACGGGACCAAGGATACCAAAGAGACCCAGTACTTC. It yields the protein CATYGTKDTKETQYF.

Points on this clonotype: It may be a read error: a sequence one base away is much more abundant. The chain links TRBV7-2 to TRBJ2-1, with 8 nucleotides matching TRBD1. The CDR3 is made up of 15 amino acids. Germline CDR1 reads SGHTA; CDR2 reads FQGNSA. The CDR3 bases are TGTGCCAGCAGCTGGACAGGGAGCTCCTGCAATGAGCAGTTCTTC. Amino acids: CASSWTGSSCNEQFF.